What follows are 11 T cell receptor beta chains derived from one specimen sequenced in a study of regulatory T cells in long-lasting Graves disease (dated by TCRdb to the early 2020s). The time point label, read with the paper, signifies: newly diagnosed GD, antithyroid drugs for less than 3 months. RNA was extracted from PBMCs in TRIzol for both TCR sequencing and RNA sequencing. The library came from multiplex PCR. The instrument was an Illumina HiSeq 4000. CDR3 regions were amplified by Arm-PCR with iRepertoire HTBI primers to construct TCR beta libraries. The raw public data were reprocessed by TCRdb itself: fastp quality trimming at Q25, MiXCR clonotype calling, in-frame beta chains only. Under each unique CDR3 protein, matching rows form one entry showing the most common genes and DNA. Present in this sample are approximately 250,000 distinct CDR3 sequences, approximately 20% of which were seen just once. Together, the top ten hold about 20% of the sample.

Sample: peripheral blood mononuclear cells (PBMCs), taken at new diagnosis, from a patient treated with antithyroid drugs. These TCRs come from a female donor with Graves disease.

The chain recombines TRBV10-1 with TRBJ2-3; D unclear. This CDR3 has 15 amino acids. V lost 10 bases to trimming and J lost 2 bases, with 19 bases between them. Germline CDR1 reads WNHNN; CDR2 reads SYGVQD (reference sequence). Here the CDR3 DNA reads TGCGCCACCGCATCCTCACCGACTGCCACAGATACGCAGTATTTT. It codes for CATASSPTATDTQYF.

About this clonotype itself: Likely a read error: the CDR3 ends without its conserved phenylalanine or tryptophan. The J gene is TRBJ2-7, the V gene TRBV25-1; 8 bases map to TRBD2. The CDR3 sequence is 14 residues long. Germline V gene lookup returns CDR1 MGHDK and CDR2 SYGVNS. V gave up 3 bases and J gave up 6 bases; unmatched junction bases: 7. The CDR3 region has the DNA TGTGCCAGCAGTGATAGTGGCGGGAGGTTCGAGCAGTACCTC. It yields the protein CASSDSGGRFEQYL.

This clonotype was seen ten or more times. The chain recombines TRBV11-3 with TRBJ2-1; D is possibly TRBD2 (6 bases). In germline, CDR1 is SGHNT, CDR2 YENEEA. This CDR3 has 12 amino acids. The V end was cut by 5 bases, the J end by 6 bases, with 8 bases between. The CDR3 loop reads CASSGRPNEQFF. The DNA of the CDR3 is TGTGCCAGCAGCGGGAGGCCCAATGAGCAGTTCTTC.

As for this clonotype: It may be a read error: a sequence one base away is much more abundant. The chain uses TRBV7-2 and TRBJ2-1; TRBD2 agrees at 7 bases. The CDR3 is 16 amino acids. The germline gives CDR1 SGHTA, CDR2 FQGNSA. The CDR3 reads CACSSTRTSAYNEQFF. In DNA form, the CDR3 reads TGTGCCTGCAGCTCAACACGCACTAGCGCCTACAATGAGCAGTTCTTC.

The sample holds many counts of this clonotype. J is TRBJ2-2 and V is TRBV12-3 or TRBV12-4, with D hard to call. Trimming took 6 bases from V and 3 from J, leaving 20 bases between them. CDR3 length: 17 residues. This CDR3 is CASSPPGRKFHTGELFF. CDR3 nucleotide sequence: TGTGCCAGCAGCCCCCCGGGCCGAAAATTCCACACCGGGGAGCTGTTTTTT.

This clonotype came up many times. The chain carries TRBV12-3 or TRBV12-4 and TRBJ1-5; D is unclear. The length of the CDR3 is 14 residues. Trimming removed 1 base from V and 5 bases from J, with 9 bases in between. The CDR3 region has the DNA TGTGCCAGCAGTTTAGAAGAGTGGGATCAGCCCCAGCATTTT. This gives the protein CASSLEEWDQPQHF.

The table lists this clonotype with many counts. The chain combines TRBV11-3 with TRBJ1-2; the D gene is possibly TRBD1 (6 bases). Germline V lookup: CDR1 SGHNT, CDR2 YENEEA. The length of the CDR3 is 16 residues. Trimming shortened V by 0 bases and J by 4 bases, and 15 bases separated the two germline ends. The DNA of the CDR3 is TGTGCCAGCAGCTTAGATCGGGGGGCGCGGAGCTATGGCTACACCTTC. This encodes CASSLDRGARSYGYTF.

This clonotype appeared many times. The chain joins TRBV2 to TRBJ1-1; D remains unclear. There are 15 residues in the CDR3. Germline CDR1 and CDR2: SNHLY and FYNNEI. V was clipped by 6 bases and J by 1 base, with 15 bases between them. The CDR3 DNA reads TGTGCCAGCAGGGTTACCGGGAATCCGAACACTGAAGCTTTCTTT. Translated: CASRVTGNPNTEAFF.

This clonotype was observed at least ten times. The chain is built from TRBV20-1 and TRBJ2-7; no definite D call. Looked up from germline, CDR1 is DFQATT and CDR2 is SNEGSKA (reference sequence). Trimming removed 6 bases at V and 2 bases at J, with 11 bases between. The CDR3 runs 12 residues. The CDR3: CSATDGPYEQYF. The CDR3 DNA reads as TGCAGTGCAACCGACGGGCCCTACGAGCAGTACTTC.

This clonotype turned up a few times. This chain links TRBV30 with TRBJ2-7; D not certain. The V end was cut by 0 bases, the J end by 8 bases, with 8 bases between. The CDR3 runs 11 residues. The germline V gene has CDR1 GTSNPN and CDR2 SVGIG (reference sequence). The CDR3 bases are TGTGCCTGGAGTGTACTGGAGAAGCAGTACTTC. It encodes CAWSVLEKQYF.

The chain carries TRBV6-1 and TRBJ2-7; D perhaps matches TRBD1 (5 bases). This CDR3 contains 12 residues. The ends were cut back, 4 bases at V and 4 bases at J, with 8 bases in the middle. Germline CDR1 reads MNHNS; CDR2 reads SASEGT. This chain's CDR3 is CASSGNRYEQYF. CDR3 in DNA: TGTGCCAGCAGTGGGAACAGGTACGAGCAGTACTTC.